This entry lists 9 T cell receptor beta chains sequenced from one sample in a study of blood T cell repertoires in COVID-19. Sequencing was performed with immunoSEQ multiplex PCR; in TCRdb, only in-frame clones are kept and a portion is missing. The data hold some 150,000 clones, with approximately 91% observed a single time. The sample was peripheral blood. The receptor source for this set is a man in his fifties or sixties with active or convalescent COVID-19.

V and J are TRBV11-2 and TRBJ1-4; 11 bases map to TRBD1. The CDR3 is 15 residues long. The V segment lost 4 bases and the J segment 5 bases; nucleotides outside the gene matches: 3. Germline values: CDR1 SGHAT, CDR2 FQNNGV. CDR3 sequence reads: CASSSRTGGNEKLFF. In nucleotides, the CDR3 is TGTGCCAGCAGCTCTAGGACAGGGGGCAATGAAAAACTGTTTTTT.

About this clone itself: At the DNA level, this CDR3 is encoded by other sequences in the same sample as well. V gene TRBV6-5 combines with J gene TRBJ2-2, with 7 bases matching TRBD2. Germline V gene lookup returns CDR1 MNHEY and CDR2 SVGAGI. The CDR3 runs 13 residues. Unmatched junction bases numbered 3, after V lost 6 bases and J lost 5 bases. The CDR3 here is CASRPGGTGELFF. In DNA form, the CDR3 reads TGTGCCAGCAGGCCCGGGGGGACCGGGGAGCTGTTTTTT.

V is TRBV6-6 and J is TRBJ2-1; 16 bases are shared with TRBD2. The CDR3 runs to 19 residues. V shed 5 bases and J 0 bases; nucleotides not matched to a gene: 7. Per the germline V gene, CDR1 is MNHNY and CDR2 is SVGAGI (reference sequence). The CDR3 nucleotides read TGTGCCAGCAGTCTACTGGGACTAGCGGGGGGGGGCTCCTACAATGAGCAGTTCTTC. This gives the protein CASSLLGLAGGGSYNEQFF.

The V gene is TRBV7-9, the J gene TRBJ2-1; tentative D call: TRBD1 (6 bases). Per the germline V gene, CDR1 is SEHNR and CDR2 is FQNEAQ (reference sequence). This CDR3 comprises 16 residues. The V and J ends lost 5 bases and 3 bases respectively, with 17 bases between them. CDR3 coding DNA: TGTGCCAGCAGCGCACGCCCAGGGGCCCTCTACAATGAGCAGTTCTTC. Translation: CASSARPGALYNEQFF.

This chain connects TRBV2 to TRBJ2-1; D possibly corresponds to TRBD2 (5 bases). Germline CDR1 is SNHLY and CDR2 is FYNNEI. The CDR3 runs 15 residues. V was cut by 6 bases and J by 6 bases, with 18 bases left in between. Here the CDR3 reads CASSEEARRFNEQFF. The CDR3, as DNA: TGTGCCAGCAGCGAGGAGGCTCGGAGGTTCAATGAGCAGTTCTTC.

The chain couples TRBV29-1 to TRBJ1-5; D gene uncertain. In germline, CDR1 is SQVTM, CDR2 ANQGSEA. Trimming removed 4 bases at V and 2 bases at J, with 6 bases between. The length of the CDR3 is 12 residues. The CDR3 sequence: CSVVLGNQPQHF. DNA of the CDR3: TGCAGCGTTGTTTTAGGCAATCAGCCCCAGCATTTT.

The gene calls are TRBV15 and TRBJ2-6; a weak D match, TRBD1 (6 bases). This CDR3 has 15 amino acids. Germline CDR1 reads LNHNV; CDR2 reads YYDKDF (reference sequence). Trimming stripped 3 bases from V and 2 bases from J, with 8 bases between. CDR3 in amino acids: CATSRDRPGANVLTF. Here the CDR3 DNA reads TGTGCCACCAGCAGGGACAGACCTGGGGCCAACGTCCTGACTTTC.

Concerning this clone: The junction departs from the called germline gene at one end, perhaps through a read error. V and J are TRBV7-3 and TRBJ2-2, with 7 bases identical to TRBD2. The CDR3 extends over 16 amino acids. Germline V gene data show CDR1 as SGHTA and CDR2 as FQGTGA. CDR3 in DNA: TGTGCCAGCAGTTTAATGCCTAGCGGAGTCACCGGGGAGCTGTTTTTT. Amino acids: CASSLMPSGVTGELFF.

The rearrangement joins TRBV14 to TRBJ2-1; 11 bases match TRBD2. Germline V gene sequence: CDR1 SGHDN, CDR2 FVKESK. Trimming cost V 1 base and J 9 bases; bases outside gene matches: 2. This CDR3 has 14 residues. The DNA of the CDR3 is TGTGCCAGCAGCCAAGGACTAGCGGGAAGTGAGCAGTTCTTC. This codes for CASSQGLAGSEQFF.